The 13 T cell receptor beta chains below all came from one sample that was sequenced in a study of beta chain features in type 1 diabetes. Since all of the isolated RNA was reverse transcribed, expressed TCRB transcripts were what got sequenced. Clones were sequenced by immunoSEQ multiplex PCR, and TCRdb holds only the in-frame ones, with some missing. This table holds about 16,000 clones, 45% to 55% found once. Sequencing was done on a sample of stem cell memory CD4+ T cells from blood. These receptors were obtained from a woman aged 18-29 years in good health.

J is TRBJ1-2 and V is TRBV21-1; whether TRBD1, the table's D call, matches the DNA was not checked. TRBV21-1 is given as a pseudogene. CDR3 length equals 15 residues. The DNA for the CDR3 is TGTGCCAGCACCCTAGTGGACAGTGGCTTCGCCGGCTACACCTTC. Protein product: CASTLVDSGFAGYTF.

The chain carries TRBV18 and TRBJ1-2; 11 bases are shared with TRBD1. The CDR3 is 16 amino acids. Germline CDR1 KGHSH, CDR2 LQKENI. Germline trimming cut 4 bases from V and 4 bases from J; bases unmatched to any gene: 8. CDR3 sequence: CASSRTGGLVSYGYTF. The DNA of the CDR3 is TGTGCCAGCTCACGGACAGGGGGCTTGGTGTCCTATGGCTACACCTTC.

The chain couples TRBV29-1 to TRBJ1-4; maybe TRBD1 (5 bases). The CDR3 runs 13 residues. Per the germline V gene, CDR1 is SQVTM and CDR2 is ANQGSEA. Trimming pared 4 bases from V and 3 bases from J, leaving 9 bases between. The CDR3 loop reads CSVGTKPNEKLFF. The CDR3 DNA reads TGCAGCGTTGGGACAAAACCTAATGAAAAACTGTTTTTT.

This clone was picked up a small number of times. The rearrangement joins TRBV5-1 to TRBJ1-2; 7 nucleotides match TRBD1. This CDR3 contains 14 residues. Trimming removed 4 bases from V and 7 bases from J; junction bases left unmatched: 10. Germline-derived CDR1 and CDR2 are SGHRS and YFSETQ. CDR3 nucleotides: TGCGCCAGCAGCCCCGATGATGGGGACAGTGGCTACACCTTC. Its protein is CASSPDDGDSGYTF.

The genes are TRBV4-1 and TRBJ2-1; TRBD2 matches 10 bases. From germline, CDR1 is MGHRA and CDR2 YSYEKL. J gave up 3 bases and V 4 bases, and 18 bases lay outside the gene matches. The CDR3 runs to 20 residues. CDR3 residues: CASSRIGASGSSRGYNEQFF. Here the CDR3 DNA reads TGCGCCAGCAGCCGAATAGGGGCTAGCGGGAGTTCGAGAGGCTACAATGAGCAGTTCTTC.

CDR3 bases: TGTGCCAGCCGGATACAGGGAAGCTCCTACAATGAGCAGTTCTTC. Amino acid sequence: CASRIQGSSYNEQFF. The V gene is TRBV6-4, the J gene TRBJ2-1; possibly TRBD1 for D (6 bases). The ends were cut back, 8 bases at V and 0 bases at J, with 14 bases in the middle. Germline V CDR1 and CDR2: MRHNA, SNTAGT. There are 15 residues in the CDR3.

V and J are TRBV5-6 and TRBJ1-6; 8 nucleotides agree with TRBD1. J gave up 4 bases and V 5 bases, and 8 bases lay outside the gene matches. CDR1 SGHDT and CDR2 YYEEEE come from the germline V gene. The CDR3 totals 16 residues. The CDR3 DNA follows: TGTGCCAGCAGTGTCGGGGACAGGAGATATAATTCACCCCTCCACTTT. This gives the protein CASSVGDRRYNSPLHF.

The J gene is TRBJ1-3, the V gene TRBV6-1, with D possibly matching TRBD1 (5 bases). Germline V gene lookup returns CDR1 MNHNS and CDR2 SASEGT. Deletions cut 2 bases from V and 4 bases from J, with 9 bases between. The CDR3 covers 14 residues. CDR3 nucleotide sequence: TGTGCCAGCAGTGAACAGGGCGCCGGAAACACCATATATTTT. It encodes CASSEQGAGNTIYF.

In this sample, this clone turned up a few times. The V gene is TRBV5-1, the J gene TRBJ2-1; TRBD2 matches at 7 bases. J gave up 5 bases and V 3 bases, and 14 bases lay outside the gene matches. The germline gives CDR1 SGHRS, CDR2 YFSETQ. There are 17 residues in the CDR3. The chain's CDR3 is CASSSPGRAGTDNEQFF. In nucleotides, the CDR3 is TGCGCCAGCAGCTCCCCGGGGAGGGCGGGTACAGACAATGAGCAGTTCTTC.

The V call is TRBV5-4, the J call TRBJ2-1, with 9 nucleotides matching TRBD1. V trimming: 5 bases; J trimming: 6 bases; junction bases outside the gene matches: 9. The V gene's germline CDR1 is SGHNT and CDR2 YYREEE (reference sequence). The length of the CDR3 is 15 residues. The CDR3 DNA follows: TGTGCCAGCAGTCCAACACCGGGACAGGGCAATGAGCAGTTCTTC. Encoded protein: CASSPTPGQGNEQFF.

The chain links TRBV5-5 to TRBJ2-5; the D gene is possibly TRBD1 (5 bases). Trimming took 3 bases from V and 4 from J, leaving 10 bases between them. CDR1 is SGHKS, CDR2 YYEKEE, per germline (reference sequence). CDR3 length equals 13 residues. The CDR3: CASSSDSLETQYF. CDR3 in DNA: TGTGCCAGCAGCTCTGACAGCCTAGAGACCCAGTACTTC.

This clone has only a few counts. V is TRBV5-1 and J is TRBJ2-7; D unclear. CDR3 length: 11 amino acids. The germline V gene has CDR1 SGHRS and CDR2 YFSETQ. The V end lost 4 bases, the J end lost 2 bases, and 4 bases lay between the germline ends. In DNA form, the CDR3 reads TGCGCCAGCAGCCAGGCCTACGAGCAGTACTTC. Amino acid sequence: CASSQAYEQYF.

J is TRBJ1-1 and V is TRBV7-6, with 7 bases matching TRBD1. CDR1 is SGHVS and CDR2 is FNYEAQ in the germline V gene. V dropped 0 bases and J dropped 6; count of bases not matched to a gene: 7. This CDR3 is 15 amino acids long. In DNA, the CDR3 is TGTGCCAGCAGCTTAGCGCCCGGACAGGCTTCTGAAGCTTTCTTT. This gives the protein CASSLAPGQASEAFF.